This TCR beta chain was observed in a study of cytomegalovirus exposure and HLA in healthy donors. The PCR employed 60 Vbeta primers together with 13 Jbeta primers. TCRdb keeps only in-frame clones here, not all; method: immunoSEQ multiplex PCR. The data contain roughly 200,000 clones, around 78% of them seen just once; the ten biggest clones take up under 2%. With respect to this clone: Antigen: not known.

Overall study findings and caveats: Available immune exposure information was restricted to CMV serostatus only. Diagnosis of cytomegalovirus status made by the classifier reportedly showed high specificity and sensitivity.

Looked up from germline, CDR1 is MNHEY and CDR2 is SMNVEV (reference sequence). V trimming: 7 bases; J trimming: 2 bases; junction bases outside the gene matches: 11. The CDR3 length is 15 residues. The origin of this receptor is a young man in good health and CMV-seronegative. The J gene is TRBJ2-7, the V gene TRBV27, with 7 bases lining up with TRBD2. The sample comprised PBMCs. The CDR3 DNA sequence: TGTGCCAGCACCCGAAGACGGGAGGCCCCCTACGAGCAGTACTTC. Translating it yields CASTRRREAPYEQYF.